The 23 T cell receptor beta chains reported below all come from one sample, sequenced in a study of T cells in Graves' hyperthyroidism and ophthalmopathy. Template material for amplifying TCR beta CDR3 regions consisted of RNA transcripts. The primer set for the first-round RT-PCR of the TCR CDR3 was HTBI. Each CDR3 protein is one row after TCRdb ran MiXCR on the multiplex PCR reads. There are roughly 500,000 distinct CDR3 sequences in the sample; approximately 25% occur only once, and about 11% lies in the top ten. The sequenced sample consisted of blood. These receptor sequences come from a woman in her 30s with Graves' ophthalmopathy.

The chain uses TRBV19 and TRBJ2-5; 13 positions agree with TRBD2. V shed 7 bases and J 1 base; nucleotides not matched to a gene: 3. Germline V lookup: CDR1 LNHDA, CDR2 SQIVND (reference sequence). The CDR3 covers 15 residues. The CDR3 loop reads CASKTSGGGQETQYF. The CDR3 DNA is TGTGCCAGTAAAACTAGCGGGGGGGGCCAAGAGACCCAGTACTTC.

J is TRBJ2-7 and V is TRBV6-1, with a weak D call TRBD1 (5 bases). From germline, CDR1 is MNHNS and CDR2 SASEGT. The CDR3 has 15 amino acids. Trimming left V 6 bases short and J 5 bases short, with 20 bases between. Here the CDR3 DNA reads TGTGCCAGCAGCTGGGGCCCGCAGCAGGGTAACGAGCAGTACTTC. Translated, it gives CASSWGPQQGNEQYF.

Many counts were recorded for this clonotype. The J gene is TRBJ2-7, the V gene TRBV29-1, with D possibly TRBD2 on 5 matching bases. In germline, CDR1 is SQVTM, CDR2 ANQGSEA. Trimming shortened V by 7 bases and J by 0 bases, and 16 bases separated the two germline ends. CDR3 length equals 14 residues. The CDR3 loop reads CSAAGRHNSYEQYF. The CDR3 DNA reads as TGCAGCGCGGCGGGTCGACACAACTCCTACGAGCAGTACTTC.

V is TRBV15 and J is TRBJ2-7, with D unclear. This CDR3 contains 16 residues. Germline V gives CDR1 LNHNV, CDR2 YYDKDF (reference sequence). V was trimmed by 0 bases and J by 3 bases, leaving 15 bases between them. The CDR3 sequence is CATSRDPQAGVYEQYF. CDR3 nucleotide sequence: TGTGCCACCAGCAGAGATCCCCAGGCTGGGGTCTACGAGCAGTACTTC.

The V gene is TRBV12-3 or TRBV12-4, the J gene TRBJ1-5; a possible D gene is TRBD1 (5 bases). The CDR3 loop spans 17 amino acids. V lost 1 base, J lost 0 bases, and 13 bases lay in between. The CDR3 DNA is TGTGCCAGCAGTTTAGAACAGGTGATCTATAGCAATCAGCCCCAGCATTTT. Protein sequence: CASSLEQVIYSNQPQHF.

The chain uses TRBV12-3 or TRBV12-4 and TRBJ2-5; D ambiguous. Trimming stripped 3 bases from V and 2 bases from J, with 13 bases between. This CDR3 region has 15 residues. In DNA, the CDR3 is TGTGCCAGCAGTTTTATACCGCTCGGGCAAGAGACCCAGTACTTC. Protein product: CASSFIPLGQETQYF.

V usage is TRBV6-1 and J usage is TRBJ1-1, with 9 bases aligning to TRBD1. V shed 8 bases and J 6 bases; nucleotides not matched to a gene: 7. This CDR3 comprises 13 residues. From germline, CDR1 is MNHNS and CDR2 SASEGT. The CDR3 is CASYRDRAAEAFF. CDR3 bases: TGTGCCAGCTACCGGGACAGGGCCGCTGAAGCTTTCTTT.

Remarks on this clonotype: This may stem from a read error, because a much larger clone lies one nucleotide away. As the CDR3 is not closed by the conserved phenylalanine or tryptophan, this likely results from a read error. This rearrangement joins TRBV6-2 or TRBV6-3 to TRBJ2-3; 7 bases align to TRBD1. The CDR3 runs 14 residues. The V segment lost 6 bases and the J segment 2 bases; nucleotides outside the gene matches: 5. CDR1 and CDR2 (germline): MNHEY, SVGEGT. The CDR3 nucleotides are TGTGCCAGCAGGCTCAGGGGGAACACAGATACGCAGTATTGT. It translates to CASRLRGNTDTQYC.

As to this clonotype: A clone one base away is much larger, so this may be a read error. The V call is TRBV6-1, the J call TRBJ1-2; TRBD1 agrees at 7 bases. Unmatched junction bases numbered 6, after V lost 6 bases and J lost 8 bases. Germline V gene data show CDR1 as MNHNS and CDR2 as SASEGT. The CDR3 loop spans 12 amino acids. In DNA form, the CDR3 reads TGTGCCAGCAGCACCCCGACAGGGGGCTACACCTTC. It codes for CASSTPTGGYTF.

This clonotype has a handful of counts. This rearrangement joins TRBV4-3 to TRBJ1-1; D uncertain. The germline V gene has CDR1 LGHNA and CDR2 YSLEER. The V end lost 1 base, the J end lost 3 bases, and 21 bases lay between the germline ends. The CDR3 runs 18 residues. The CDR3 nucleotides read TGCGCCAGCAGCCAAGTGTTTCTGGGCCAGGCCCCGGACACTGAAGCTTTCTTT. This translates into CASSQVFLGQAPDTEAFF.

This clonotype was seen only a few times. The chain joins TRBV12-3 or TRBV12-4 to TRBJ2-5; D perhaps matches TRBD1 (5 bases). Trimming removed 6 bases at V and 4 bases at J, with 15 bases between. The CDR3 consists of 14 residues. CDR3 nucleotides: TGTGCCAGCAGGCCTCAGGGTTGGGGAGAGACCCAGTACTTC. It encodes CASRPQGWGETQYF.

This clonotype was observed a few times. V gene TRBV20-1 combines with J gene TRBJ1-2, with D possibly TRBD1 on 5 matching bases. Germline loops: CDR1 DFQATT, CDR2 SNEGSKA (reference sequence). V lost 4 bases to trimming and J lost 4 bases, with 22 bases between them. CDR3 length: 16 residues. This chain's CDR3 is CSAIPVHGEGLYGYTF. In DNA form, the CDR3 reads TGCAGTGCTATACCCGTTCACGGGGAGGGACTCTATGGCTACACCTTC.

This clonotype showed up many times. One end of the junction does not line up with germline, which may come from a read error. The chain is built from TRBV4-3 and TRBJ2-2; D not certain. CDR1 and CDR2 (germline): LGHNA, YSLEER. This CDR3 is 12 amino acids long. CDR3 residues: CANSQDTGELFF. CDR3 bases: TGCGCCAACAGCCAAGACACCGGGGAGCTGTTTTTT.

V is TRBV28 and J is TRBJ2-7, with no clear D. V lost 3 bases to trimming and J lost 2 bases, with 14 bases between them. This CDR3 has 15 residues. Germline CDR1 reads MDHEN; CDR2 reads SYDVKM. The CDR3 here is CASSFFWIPTYEQYF. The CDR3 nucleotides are TGTGCCAGCAGTTTTTTCTGGATACCTACCTACGAGCAGTACTTC.

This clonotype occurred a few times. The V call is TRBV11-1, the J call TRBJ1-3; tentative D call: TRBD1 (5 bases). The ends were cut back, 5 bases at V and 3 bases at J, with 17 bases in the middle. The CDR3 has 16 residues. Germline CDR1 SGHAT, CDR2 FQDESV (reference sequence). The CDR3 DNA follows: TGTGCCAGCAGCCTTAGACAGTCCTGGGATGGAAACACCATATATTTT. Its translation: CASSLRQSWDGNTIYF.

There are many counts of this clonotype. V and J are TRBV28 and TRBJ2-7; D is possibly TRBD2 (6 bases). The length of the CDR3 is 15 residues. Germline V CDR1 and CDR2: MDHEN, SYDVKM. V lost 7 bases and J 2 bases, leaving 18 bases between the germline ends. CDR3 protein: CASNLSRERAYEQYF. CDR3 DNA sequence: TGTGCCAGCAATCTCAGTCGGGAGCGGGCCTACGAGCAGTACTTC.

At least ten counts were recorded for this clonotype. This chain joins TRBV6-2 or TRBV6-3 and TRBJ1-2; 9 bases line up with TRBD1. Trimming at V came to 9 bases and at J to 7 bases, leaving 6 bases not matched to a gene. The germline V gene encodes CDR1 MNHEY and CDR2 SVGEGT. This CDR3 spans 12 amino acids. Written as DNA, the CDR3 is TGTGCCAGTGAGACAGGGGGAGGTGGCTACACCTTC. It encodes CASETGGGGYTF.

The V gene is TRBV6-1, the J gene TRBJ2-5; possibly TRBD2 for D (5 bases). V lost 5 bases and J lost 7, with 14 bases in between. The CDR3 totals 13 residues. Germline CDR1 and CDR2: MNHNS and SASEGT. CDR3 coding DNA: TGTGCCAGCAGTCTTAGGACTCTGGTGACCCAGTACTTC. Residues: CASSLRTLVTQYF.

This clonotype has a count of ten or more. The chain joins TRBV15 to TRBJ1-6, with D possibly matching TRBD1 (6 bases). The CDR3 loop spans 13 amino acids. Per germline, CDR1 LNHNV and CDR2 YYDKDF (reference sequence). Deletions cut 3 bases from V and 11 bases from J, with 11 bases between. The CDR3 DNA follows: TGTGCCACCAGCAGTACAGGGCGGACACCCCTCCACTTT. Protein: CATSSTGRTPLHF.

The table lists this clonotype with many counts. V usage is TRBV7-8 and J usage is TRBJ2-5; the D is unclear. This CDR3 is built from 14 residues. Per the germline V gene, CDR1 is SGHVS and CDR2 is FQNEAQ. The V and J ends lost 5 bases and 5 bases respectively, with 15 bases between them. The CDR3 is CASSTADGSETQYF. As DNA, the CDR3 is TGTGCCAGCAGCACCGCGGACGGTTCGGAGACCCAGTACTTC. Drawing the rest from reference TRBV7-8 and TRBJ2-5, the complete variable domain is GAGVSQSPRYKVAKRGQDVALRCDPISGHVSLFWYQQALGQGPEFLTYFQNEAQLDKSGLPSDRFFAERPEGSVSTLKIQRTQQEDSAVYLCASSTADGSETQYFGPGTRLLVL.

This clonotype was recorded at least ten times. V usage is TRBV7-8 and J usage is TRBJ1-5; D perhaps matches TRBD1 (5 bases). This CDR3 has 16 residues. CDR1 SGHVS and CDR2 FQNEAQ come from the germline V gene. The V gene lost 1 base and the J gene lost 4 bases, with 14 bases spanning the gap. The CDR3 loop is CASSLGRGLGNQPQHF. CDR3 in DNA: TGTGCCAGCAGCTTAGGTAGGGGACTTGGGAATCAGCCCCAGCATTTT.

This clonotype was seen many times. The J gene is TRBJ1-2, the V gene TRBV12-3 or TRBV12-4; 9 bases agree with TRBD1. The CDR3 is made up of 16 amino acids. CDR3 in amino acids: CATPGQGWGYNYGYTF. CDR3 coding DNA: TGTGCTACACCGGGACAGGGCTGGGGGTACAACTATGGCTACACCTTC.

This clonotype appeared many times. The CDR3 nucleotides are TGTGCCAGTAGTATCGGGACAGGAGCCATTGCCGAAGCTTTCTTT. Translating gives CASSIGTGAIAEAFF. The V and J genes are TRBV19 and TRBJ1-1; the match to TRBD1 covers 8 bases. From germline, CDR1 is LNHDA and CDR2 SQIVND (reference sequence). The CDR3 extends over 15 amino acids. The V gene end was trimmed by 3 bases and the J gene end by 8 bases; junction bases not matched to a gene: 11.